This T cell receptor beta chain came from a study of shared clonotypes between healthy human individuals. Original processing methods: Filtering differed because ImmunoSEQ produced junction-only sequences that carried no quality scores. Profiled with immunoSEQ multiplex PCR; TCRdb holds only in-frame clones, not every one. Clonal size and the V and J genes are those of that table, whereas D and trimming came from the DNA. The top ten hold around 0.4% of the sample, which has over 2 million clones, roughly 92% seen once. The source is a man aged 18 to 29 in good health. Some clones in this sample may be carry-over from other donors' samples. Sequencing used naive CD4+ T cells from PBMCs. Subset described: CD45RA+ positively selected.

The CDR3, as DNA: TGTGCCACCAGTAAAGACAGGGGTCTCTACGAGCAGTACTTC. Protein sequence: CATSKDRGLYEQYF. V is TRBV15 and J is TRBJ2-7, with 8 bases matching TRBD1. The CDR3 runs to 14 residues. The germline V gene encodes CDR1 LNHNV and CDR2 YYDKDF (reference sequence). Trimming took 6 bases from V and 3 from J; bases not matched to a gene: 7.